The sequence of this T cell receptor (beta chain) was determined in a study of OX40 agonist ivuxolimab in advanced cancers. The germline V gene has CDR1 WNHNN and CDR2 SYGVQD (reference sequence). CDR3 length: 14 amino acids. With 4 bases clipped from V and 1 base from J, the junction kept 2 bases outside the gene matches. Sequencing was performed with immunoSEQ multiplex PCR; in TCRdb, only in-frame clones are kept and a portion is missing. The sample records about 77,000 clones, around four fifths being singletons. The receptor comes from an adult with an advanced solid tumor such as melanoma, head and neck, liver or kidney cancer. This chain joins TRBV10-1 and TRBJ1-1, with 8 bases aligning to TRBD1. The specimen comprised CD4+ or CD8+ T cells sorted from blood, sampled in a trial of the OX40 agonist ivuxolimab. CDR3 DNA sequence: TGCGCCAGCAGTGCCGGGACAGGGAACACTGAAGCTTTCTTT. Encoded protein: CASSAGTGNTEAFF.